The 6 T cell receptor beta chains listed next were all sequenced from one sample in a study of tumor-infiltrating lymphocytes in oesophageal squamous cell carcinoma. TCRdb reprocessed the PCR reads via MiXCR and lists one record per CDR3 protein. The sample includes 15,000 to 20,000 distinct CDR3 sequences, 39% of them seen just once. Sequencing was done on a sample of esophageal tumor tissue. The receptors stem from a male donor with esophageal squamous cell carcinoma.

Only a few counts were recorded for this clonotype. The CDR3 does not close with the conserved phenylalanine or tryptophan, likely indicating a read error. No DNA is shown, since the ends of the CDR3 on it are uncertain; the CDR3 is the one TCRdb lists. The genes are TRBV6-1 and TRBJ2-5; the table's TRBD1 call for D was not verified on the DNA. The CDR3 sequence runs 17 residues, both termini included. Germline CDR1 MNHNS, CDR2 SASEGT. This CDR3 is CASSEGRGDSYGYTFGS.

J is TRBJ2-7 and V is TRBV7-2, with TRBD2 matching over 8 bases. Per the germline V gene, CDR1 is SGHTA and CDR2 is FQGNSA. J was trimmed by 7 bases and V by 0 bases; bases with no gene match: 11. The CDR3 is 16 amino acids. The CDR3 DNA reads TGTGCCAGCAGCTTAGCGAGCGGGAGATCCTACAATGAGCAGTACTTC. This codes for CASSLASGRSYNEQYF.

Comments on this clonotype: The conserved phenylalanine or tryptophan is not found at the CDR3 terminus, so this likely reflects a read error. It is unclear where the CDR3 begins or ends on the DNA, so no DNA is shown, and the CDR3 is as TCRdb lists it. The V gene is TRBV4-1, the J gene TRBJ2-1. The CDR3 region is 16 residues in length, termini included. CDR1 MGHRA and CDR2 YSYEKL come from the germline V gene. The CDR3 is CASSQRSSTYEQYFGN.

This sequence joins TRBV5-1 and TRBJ2-7, with no clear D. The CDR3 has 11 residues. Germline V CDR1 and CDR2: SGHRS, YFSETQ. With 0 bases removed from V and 7 bases from J, the gap between germline ends came to 5 bases. CDR3: CASSLGHEQYF. CDR3 nucleotide sequence: TGCGCCAGCAGCTTGGGCCATGAGCAGTACTTC.

This clonotype was seen many times. This chain joins TRBV19 and TRBJ2-5; 7 nucleotides match TRBD1. The CDR3 spans 13 residues. Per germline, CDR1 LNHDA and CDR2 SQIVND (reference sequence). Unmatched junction bases numbered 2, after V lost 3 bases and J lost 4 bases. CDR3 bases: TGTGCCAGTAGTATCTACAGGGGAGAGACCCAGTACTTC. Encoded protein: CASSIYRGETQYF.

The chain recombines TRBV7-9 with TRBJ2-7; D gene ambiguous. Trimming left V 5 bases short and J 7 bases short, with 12 bases between. Per germline, CDR1 SEHNR and CDR2 FQNEAQ (reference sequence). CDR3 length: 12 amino acids. CDR3: CASSKGWNEQYF. CDR3 nucleotides: TGTGCCAGCAGCAAGGGTTGGAATGAGCAGTACTTC.